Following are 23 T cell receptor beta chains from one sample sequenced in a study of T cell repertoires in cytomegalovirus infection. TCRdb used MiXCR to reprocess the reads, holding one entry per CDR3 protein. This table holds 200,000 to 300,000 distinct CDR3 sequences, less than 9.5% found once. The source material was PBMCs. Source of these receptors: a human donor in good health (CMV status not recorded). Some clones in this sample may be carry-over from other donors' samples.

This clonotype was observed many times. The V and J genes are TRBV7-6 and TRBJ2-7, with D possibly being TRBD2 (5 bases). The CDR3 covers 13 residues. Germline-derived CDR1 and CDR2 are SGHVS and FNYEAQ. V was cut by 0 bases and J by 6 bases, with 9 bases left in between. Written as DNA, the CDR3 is TGTGCCAGCAGCTTAGCGCTACGGGGCGAGCAGTACTTC. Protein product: CASSLALRGEQYF.

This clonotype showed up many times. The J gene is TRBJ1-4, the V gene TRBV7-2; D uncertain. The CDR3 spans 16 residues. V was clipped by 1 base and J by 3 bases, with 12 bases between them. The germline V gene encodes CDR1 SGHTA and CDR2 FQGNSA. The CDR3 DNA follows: TGTGCCAGCAGCTTAGTCTTGCGGACGGCTAATGAAAAACTGTTTTTT. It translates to CASSLVLRTANEKLFF.

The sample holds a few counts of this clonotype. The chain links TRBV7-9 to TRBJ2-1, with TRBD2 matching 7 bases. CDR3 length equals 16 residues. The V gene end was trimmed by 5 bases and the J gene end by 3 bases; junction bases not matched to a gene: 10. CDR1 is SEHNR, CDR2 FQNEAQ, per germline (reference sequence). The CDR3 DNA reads TGTGCCAGCAGCCGAGGAAGCGGGACCCTCTACAATGAGCAGTTCTTC. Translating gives CASSRGSGTLYNEQFF.

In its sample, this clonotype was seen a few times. In DNA form, the CDR3 reads TGCAGTGCTAGGAAGGGGGCGGCGAGGAACACTGAAGCTTTCTTT. The encoded protein is CSARKGAARNTEAFF. The chain joins TRBV20-1 to TRBJ1-1, with 7 bases that match TRBD1. V was pared by 3 bases and J by 1 base, with 8 bases of the junction left unmatched. The CDR3 is 15 residues long. The germline CDR1 and CDR2 sequences are DFQATT and SNEGSKA (reference sequence).

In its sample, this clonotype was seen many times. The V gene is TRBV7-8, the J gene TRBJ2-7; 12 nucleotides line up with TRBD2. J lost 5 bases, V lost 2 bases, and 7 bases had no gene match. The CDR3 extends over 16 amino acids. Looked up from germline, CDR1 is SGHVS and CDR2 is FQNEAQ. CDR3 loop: CASSLSLAGGSHEQYF. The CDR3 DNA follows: TGTGCCAGCAGCTTATCGCTAGCGGGAGGGTCCCACGAGCAGTACTTC.

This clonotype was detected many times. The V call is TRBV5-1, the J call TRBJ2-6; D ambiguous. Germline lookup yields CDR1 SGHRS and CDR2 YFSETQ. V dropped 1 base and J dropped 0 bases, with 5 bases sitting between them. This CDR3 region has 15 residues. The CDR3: CASSLRSSGANVLTF. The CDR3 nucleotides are TGCGCCAGCAGCTTGAGAAGCTCTGGGGCCAACGTCCTGACTTTC.

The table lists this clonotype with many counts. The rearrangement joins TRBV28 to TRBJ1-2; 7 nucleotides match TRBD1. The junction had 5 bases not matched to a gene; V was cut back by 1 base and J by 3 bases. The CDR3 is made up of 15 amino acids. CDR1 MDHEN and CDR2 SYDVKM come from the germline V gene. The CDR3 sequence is CASSLSDRSYYGYTF. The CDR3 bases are TGTGCCAGCAGTTTATCGGACAGGAGCTACTATGGCTACACCTTC.

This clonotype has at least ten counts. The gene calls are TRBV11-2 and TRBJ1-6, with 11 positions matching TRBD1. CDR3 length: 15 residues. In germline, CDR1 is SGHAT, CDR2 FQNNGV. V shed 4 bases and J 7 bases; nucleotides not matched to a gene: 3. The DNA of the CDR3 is TGTGCCAGCAGCTCGGACAGGGGGCGAAATTCACCCCTCCACTTT. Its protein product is CASSSDRGRNSPLHF.

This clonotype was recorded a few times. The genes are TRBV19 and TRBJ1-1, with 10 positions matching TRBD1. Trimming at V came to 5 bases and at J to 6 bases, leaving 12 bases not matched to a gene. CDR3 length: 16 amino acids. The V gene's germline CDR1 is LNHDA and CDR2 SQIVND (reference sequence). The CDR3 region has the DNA TGTGCCAGTAGTGTCCCTCTGGGACAGGGGAAGGCTGAAGCTTTCTTT. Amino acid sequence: CASSVPLGQGKAEAFF.

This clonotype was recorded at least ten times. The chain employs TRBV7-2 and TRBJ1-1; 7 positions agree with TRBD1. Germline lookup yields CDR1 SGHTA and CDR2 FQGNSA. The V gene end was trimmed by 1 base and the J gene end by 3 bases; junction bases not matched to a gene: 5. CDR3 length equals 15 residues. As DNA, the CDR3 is TGTGCCAGCAGCTTAGAGTTGGGACAGCACACTGAAGCTTTCTTT. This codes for CASSLELGQHTEAFF.

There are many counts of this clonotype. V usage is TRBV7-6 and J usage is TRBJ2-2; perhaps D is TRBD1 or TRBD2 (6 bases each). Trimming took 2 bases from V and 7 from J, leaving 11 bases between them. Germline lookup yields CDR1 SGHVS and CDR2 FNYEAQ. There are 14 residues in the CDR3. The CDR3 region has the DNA TGTGCCAGCAGCTTAAGGGGGGCAAGCGGGGAGCTGTTTTTT. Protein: CASSLRGASGELFF.

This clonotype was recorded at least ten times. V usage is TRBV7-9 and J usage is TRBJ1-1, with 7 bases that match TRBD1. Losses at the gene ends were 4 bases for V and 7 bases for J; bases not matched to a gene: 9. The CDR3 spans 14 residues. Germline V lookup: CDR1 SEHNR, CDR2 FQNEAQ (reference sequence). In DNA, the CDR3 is TGTGCCAGCAGCTCCCTACAGGGGACGGGTGAAGCTTTCTTT. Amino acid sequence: CASSSLQGTGEAFF.

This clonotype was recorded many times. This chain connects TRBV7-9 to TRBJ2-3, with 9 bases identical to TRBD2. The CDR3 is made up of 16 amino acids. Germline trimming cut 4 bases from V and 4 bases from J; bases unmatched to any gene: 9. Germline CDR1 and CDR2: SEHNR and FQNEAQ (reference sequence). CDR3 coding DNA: TGTGCCAGCAGCTATGTGCGGGGGGGGCGCGCAGATACGCAGTATTTT. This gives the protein CASSYVRGGRADTQYF.

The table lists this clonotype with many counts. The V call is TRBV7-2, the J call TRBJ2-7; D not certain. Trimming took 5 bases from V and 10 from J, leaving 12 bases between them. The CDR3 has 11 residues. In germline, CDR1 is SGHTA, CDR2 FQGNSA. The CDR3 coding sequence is TGTGCCAGCAGCCTCCAAATCGACCAGTACTTC. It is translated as CASSLQIDQYF.

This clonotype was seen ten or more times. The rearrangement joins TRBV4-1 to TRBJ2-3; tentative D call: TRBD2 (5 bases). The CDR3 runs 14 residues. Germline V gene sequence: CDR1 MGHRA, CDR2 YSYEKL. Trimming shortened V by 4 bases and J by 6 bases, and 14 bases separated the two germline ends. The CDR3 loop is CASSPEGSRDTQYF. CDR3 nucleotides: TGCGCCAGCAGCCCCGAGGGCTCCAGGGATACGCAGTATTTT.

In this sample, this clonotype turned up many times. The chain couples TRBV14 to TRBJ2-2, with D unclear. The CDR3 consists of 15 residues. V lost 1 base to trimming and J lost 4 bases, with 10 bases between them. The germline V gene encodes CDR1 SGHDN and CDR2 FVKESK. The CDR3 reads CASSQGRPVTGELFF. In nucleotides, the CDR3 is TGTGCCAGCAGCCAAGGCCGACCTGTCACCGGGGAGCTGTTTTTT.

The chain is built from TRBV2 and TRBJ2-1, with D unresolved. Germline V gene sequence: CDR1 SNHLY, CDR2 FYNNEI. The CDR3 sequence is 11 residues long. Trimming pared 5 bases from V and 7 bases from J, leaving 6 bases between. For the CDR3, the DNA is TGTGCCAGCAGTCCGAGAAATGAGCAGTTCTTC. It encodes CASSPRNEQFF.

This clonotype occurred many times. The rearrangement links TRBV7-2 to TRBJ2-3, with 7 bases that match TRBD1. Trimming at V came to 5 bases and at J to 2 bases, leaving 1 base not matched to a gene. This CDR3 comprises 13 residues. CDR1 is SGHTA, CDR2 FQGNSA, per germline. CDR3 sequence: CASSQGVTDTQYF. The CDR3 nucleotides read TGTGCCAGCAGCCAGGGGGTCACAGATACGCAGTATTTT. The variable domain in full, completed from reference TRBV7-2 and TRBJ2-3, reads GAGVSQSPSNKVTEKGKDVELRCDPISGHTALYWYRQSLGQGLEFLIYFQGNSAPDKSGLPSDRFSAERTGGSVSTLTIQRTQQEDSAVYLCASSQGVTDTQYFGPGTRLTVL.

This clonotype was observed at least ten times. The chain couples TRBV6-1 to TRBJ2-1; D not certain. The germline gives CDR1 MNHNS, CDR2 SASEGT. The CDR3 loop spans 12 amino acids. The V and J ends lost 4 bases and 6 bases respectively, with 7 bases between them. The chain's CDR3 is CASSGSFNEQFF. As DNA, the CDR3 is TGTGCCAGCAGTGGGAGCTTCAATGAGCAGTTCTTC.

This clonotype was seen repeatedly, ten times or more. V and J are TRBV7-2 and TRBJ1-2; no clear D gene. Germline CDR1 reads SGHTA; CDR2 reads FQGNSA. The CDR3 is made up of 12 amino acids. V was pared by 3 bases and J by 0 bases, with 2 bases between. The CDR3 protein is CASSLSNYGYTF. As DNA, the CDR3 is TGTGCCAGCAGCTTGTCTAACTATGGCTACACCTTC.

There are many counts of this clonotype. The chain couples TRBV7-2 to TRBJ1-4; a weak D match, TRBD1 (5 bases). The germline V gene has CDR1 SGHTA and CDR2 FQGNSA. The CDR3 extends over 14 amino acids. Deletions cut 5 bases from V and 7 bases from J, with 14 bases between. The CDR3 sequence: CASSRGARGEKLFF. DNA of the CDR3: TGTGCCAGCAGCCGCGGTGCTAGGGGTGAAAAACTGTTTTTT.

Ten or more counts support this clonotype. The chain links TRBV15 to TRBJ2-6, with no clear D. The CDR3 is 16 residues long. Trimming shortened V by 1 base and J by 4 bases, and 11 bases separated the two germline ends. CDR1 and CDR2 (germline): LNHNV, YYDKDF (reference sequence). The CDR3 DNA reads TGTGCCACCAGCAGAGCCGCGTGGGCAGGGGCCAACGTCCTGACTTTC. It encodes CATSRAAWAGANVLTF.

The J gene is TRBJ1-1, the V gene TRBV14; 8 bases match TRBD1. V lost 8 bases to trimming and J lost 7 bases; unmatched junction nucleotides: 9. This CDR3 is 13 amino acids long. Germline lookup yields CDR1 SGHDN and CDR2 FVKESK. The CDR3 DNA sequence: TGTGCCAGCGGAAATACAGGGGGGCATGAAGCTTTCTTT. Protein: CASGNTGGHEAFF.